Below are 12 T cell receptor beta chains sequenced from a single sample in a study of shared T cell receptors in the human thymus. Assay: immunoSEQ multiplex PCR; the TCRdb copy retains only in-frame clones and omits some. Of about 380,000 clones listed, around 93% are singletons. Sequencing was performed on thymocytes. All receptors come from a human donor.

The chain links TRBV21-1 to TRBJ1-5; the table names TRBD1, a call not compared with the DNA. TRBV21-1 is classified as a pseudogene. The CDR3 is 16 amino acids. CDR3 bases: TGTGCCAGCAGGACCGCGGACAGGGAGAGCAATCAGCCCCAGCATTTT. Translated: CASRTADRESNQPQHF.

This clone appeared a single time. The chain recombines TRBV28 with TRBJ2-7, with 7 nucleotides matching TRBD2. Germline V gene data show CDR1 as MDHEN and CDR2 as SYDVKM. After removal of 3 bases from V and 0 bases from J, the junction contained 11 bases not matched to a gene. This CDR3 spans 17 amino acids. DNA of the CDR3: TGTGCCAGCAGTTTGGTTATAGGGAGGGAGGACTCCTACGAGCAGTACTTC. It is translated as CASSLVIGREDSYEQYF.

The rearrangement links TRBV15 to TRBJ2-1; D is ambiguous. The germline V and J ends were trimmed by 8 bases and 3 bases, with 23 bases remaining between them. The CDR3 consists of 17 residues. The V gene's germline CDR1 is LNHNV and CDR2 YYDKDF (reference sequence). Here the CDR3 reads CATLRIQRTFDYNEQFF. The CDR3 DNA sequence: TGTGCCACCCTACGAATCCAGAGAACATTTGACTACAATGAGCAGTTCTTC.

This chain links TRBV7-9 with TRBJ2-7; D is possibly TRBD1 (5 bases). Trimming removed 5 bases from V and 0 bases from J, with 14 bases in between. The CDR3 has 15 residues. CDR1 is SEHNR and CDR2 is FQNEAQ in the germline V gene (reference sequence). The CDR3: CASSPGAPSSYEQYF. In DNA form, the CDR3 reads TGTGCCAGCAGCCCTGGGGCCCCGAGCTCCTACGAGCAGTACTTC.

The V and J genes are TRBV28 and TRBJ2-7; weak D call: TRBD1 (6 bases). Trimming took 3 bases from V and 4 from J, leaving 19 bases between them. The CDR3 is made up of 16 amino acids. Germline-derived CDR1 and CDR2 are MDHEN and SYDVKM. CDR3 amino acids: CASSLTGPLVSYEQYF. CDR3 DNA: TGTGCCAGCAGTTTGACAGGCCCTTTAGTATCTTACGAGCAGTACTTC.

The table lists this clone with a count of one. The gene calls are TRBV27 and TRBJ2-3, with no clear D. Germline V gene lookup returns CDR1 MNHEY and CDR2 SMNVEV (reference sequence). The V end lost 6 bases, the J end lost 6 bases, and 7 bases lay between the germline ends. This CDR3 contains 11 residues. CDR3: CASRFRDTQYF. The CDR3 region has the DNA TGTGCCAGCAGGTTCAGGGATACGCAGTATTTT.

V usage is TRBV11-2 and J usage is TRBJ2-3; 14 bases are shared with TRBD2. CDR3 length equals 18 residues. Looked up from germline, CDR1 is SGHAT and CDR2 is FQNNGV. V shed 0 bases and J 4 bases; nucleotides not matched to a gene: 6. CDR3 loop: CASSLDLTSGRVADTQYF. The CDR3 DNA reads TGTGCCAGCAGCTTAGATTTGACTAGCGGGAGGGTAGCAGATACGCAGTATTTT.

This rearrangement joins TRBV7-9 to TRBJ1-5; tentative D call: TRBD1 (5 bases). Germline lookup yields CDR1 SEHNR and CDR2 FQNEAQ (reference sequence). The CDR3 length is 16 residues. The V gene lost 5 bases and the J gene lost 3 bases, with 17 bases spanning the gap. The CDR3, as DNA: TGTGCCAGCAGCCATGGGCAGGGACGGCTCAATCAGCCCCAGCATTTT. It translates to CASSHGQGRLNQPQHF.

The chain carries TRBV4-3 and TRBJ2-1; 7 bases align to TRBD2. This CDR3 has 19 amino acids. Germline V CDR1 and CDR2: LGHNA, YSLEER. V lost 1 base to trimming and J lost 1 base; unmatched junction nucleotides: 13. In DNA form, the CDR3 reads TGCGCCAGCAGCCAAGTGAGTCTGGGGGGGAACTCTTCCTACAATGAGCAGTTCTTC. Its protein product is CASSQVSLGGNSSYNEQFF.

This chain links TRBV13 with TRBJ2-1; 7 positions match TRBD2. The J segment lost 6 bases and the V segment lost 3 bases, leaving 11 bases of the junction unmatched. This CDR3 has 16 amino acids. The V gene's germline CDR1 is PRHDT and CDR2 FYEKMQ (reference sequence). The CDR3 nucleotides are TGTGCCAGCAGCTTCTTGGCGGGAGACTGTCGCAATGAGCAGTTCTTC. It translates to CASSFLAGDCRNEQFF.

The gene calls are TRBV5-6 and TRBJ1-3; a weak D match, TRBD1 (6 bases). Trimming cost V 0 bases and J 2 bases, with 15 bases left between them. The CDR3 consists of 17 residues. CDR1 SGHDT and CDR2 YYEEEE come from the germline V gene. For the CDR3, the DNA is TGTGCCAGCAGCTTGGAGGGGGTGGGACATCCTGGAAACACCATATATTTT. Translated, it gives CASSLEGVGHPGNTIYF.

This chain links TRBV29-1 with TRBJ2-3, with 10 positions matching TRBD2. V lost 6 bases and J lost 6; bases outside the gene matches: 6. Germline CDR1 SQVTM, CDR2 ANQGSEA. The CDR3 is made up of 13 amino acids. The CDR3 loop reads CSVIAGGGDTQYF. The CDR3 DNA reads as TGCAGCGTAATAGCGGGAGGCGGGGATACGCAGTATTTT.